What follows is one T cell receptor beta chain and its context. The target antigen is unknown. These data are taken from a study of naive and memory T cell subsets. The CDR3 is made up of 13 amino acids. The germline V gene encodes CDR1 SGHRS and CDR2 YFSETQ. V dropped 2 bases and J dropped 8; count of bases not matched to a gene: 6. Overnight CMV lysate stimulation of fresh PBMCs defined donor CMV status by CD4+ IFNgamma. An equimolar mix of two oligonucleotides served as the beta constant-region primer for TRBC1 and TRBC2. From the UMI-ligation and nested PCR reads, TCRdb called clonotypes with MiXCR, one entry per CDR3 protein. Of approximately 140,000 distinct CDR3 sequences listed, 17% are singletons. Study conclusions and caveats: TCR abundance followed a power law differing between naive and memory subsets.

The specimen sequenced was naive CD4+ T cells from blood. The J gene is TRBJ1-1, the V gene TRBV5-1, with 7 bases fitting TRBD1. This TCR was recovered from a human donor in good health. DNA of the CDR3: TGCGCCAGCAGCTTCACAGGGGTACCCGAAGCTTTCTTT. It specifies CASSFTGVPEAFF.